These 31 T cell receptor beta chains came from one sample sequenced in a study of low-dose radiotherapy and immunotherapy resistance in tumors. Time point in this sample: before trial treatment. cDNA synthesis used a TRAV/TRBV-specific primer set for both chains. The TCRs were subjected to amplification over roughly 18 PCR cycles employing a constant-region primer in conjunction with a V-primer adapter. Using its own MiXCR run on the reads, TCRdb lists one record per CDR3 protein. The sample consists of 45,000 to 75,000 distinct CDR3 sequences, 20% to 25% of them appearing once. Sequencing was performed on PBMCs, taken before treatment. All receptors derive from a male donor with prostate cancer.

This chain uses TRBV5-1 with TRBJ2-1; D assignment may be TRBD1 or TRBD2 (5 bases each). This CDR3 has 14 amino acids. Per the germline V gene, CDR1 is SGHRS and CDR2 is YFSETQ. The germline V and J ends were trimmed by 8 bases and 7 bases, with 19 bases remaining between them. CDR3 bases: TGCGCCAGTGGGACCGGGTCCCCAAAGAATGAGCAGTTCTTC. It translates to CASGTGSPKNEQFF.

In its sample, this clonotype was seen a few times. The CDR3 loop reads CASSQSGQGFYEQFF. CDR3 DNA sequence: TGTGCCAGCAGCCAGTCGGGACAGGGATTCTATGAGCAGTTCTTC. This chain links TRBV11-3 with TRBJ2-1, with 9 nucleotides matching TRBD1. Germline lookup yields CDR1 SGHNT and CDR2 YENEEA. There are 15 residues in the CDR3. Trimming at V came to 5 bases and at J to 8 bases, leaving 10 bases not matched to a gene.

This clonotype was counted at least ten times. The J gene is TRBJ2-1, the V gene TRBV5-4, with D tentatively TRBD1 (6 bases). V lost 2 bases to trimming and J lost 0 bases, with 9 bases between them. Germline loops: CDR1 SGHNT, CDR2 YYREEE (reference sequence). The CDR3 is 15 residues long. Here the CDR3 reads CASSLGQRSYNEQFF. As DNA, the CDR3 is TGTGCCAGCAGCTTAGGACAGCGCTCCTACAATGAGCAGTTCTTC.

This clonotype has a count of ten or more. The CDR3 region has the DNA TGCGCCAGCAGCTTGAACAGGGACTATGGCTACACCTTC. It specifies CASSLNRDYGYTF. The chain employs TRBV5-1 and TRBJ1-2; a weak D match, TRBD1 (6 bases). This CDR3 has 13 residues. Trimming removed 1 base from V and 3 bases from J, with 7 bases in between. In germline, CDR1 is SGHRS, CDR2 YFSETQ.

This clonotype has at least ten counts. V and J are TRBV4-2 and TRBJ2-4, with D possibly matching TRBD2 (7 bases). Looked up from germline, CDR1 is LGHNA and CDR2 is YNFKEQ. This CDR3 spans 17 amino acids. Between the trimmed V and J ends, which lost 3 bases and 6 bases, there was a span of 21 bases. The CDR3 bases are TGTGCCAGCAGCCAGTCGAGGCTAGCGGAGGGGGGAAACATTCAGTACTTC. Translation: CASSQSRLAEGGNIQYF.

This clonotype was recorded at least ten times. The chain recombines TRBV18 with TRBJ2-3; perhaps TRBD2 as D (5 bases). Germline-derived CDR1 and CDR2 are KGHSH and LQKENI. The CDR3 loop spans 14 amino acids. Trimming removed 3 bases from V and 1 base from J, with 8 bases in between. The CDR3 protein is CASSPRTGTDTQYF. The CDR3, as DNA: TGTGCCAGCTCACCTCGGACTGGCACAGATACGCAGTATTTT. Full variable domain (rest looked up from reference TRBV18 and TRBJ2-3): NAGVMQNPRHLVRRRGQEARLRCSPMKGHSHVYWYRQLPEEGLKFMVYLQKENIIDESGMPKERFSAEFPKEGPSILRIQQVVRGDSAAYFCASSPRTGTDTQYFGPGTRLTVL.

This clonotype was seen at least ten times. This rearrangement joins TRBV2 to TRBJ2-7; 14 bases line up with TRBD2. The V gene end was trimmed by 8 bases and the J gene end by 2 bases; junction bases not matched to a gene: 5. The CDR3 has 15 residues. Germline V gene sequence: CDR1 SNHLY, CDR2 FYNNEI. CDR3 DNA: TGTGCCAGCCGGACTAGCGGGGGGCATCCCTACGAGCAGTACTTC. It specifies CASRTSGGHPYEQYF.

This clonotype was found a few times. This chain uses TRBV2 with TRBJ2-2, with 7 positions matching TRBD1. Trimming took 9 bases from V and 1 from J; bases not matched to a gene: 17. The CDR3 contains 18 residues. Germline V gene lookup returns CDR1 SNHLY and CDR2 FYNNEI. CDR3 DNA sequence: TGTGCCAGTCCCCGGAGAGGGGGCATGATTCAGAACACCGGGGAGCTGTTTTTT. Protein: CASPRRGGMIQNTGELFF.

This clonotype has a count of ten or more. The chain employs TRBV6-2 or TRBV6-3 and TRBJ1-1; 8 bases fit TRBD1. The germline gives CDR1 MNHEY, CDR2 SVGEGT. This CDR3 is built from 14 residues. The junction had 10 bases not matched to a gene; V was cut back by 4 bases and J by 9 bases. This CDR3 is CASSLVDRVAQAFF. The CDR3, as DNA: TGTGCCAGCAGTTTGGTGGACAGGGTAGCTCAAGCTTTCTTT.

The chain has TRBV27 and TRBJ2-6, with D hard to call. Trimming stripped 1 base from V and 1 base from J, with 5 bases between. Germline V gene sequence: CDR1 MNHEY, CDR2 SMNVEV (reference sequence). CDR3 size: 15 residues. CDR3 amino acids: CASSLWQSGANVLTF. The CDR3 DNA reads TGTGCCAGCAGTTTATGGCAGTCTGGGGCCAACGTCCTGACTTTC.

This chain links TRBV20-1 with TRBJ2-5; 10 bases align to TRBD2. The CDR3 spans 13 residues. With V trimmed by 6 bases and J by 3 bases, 4 bases remained unmatched. Germline values: CDR1 DFQATT, CDR2 SNEGSKA (reference sequence). CDR3 coding DNA: TGCAGTGCCAGGACTAGCGGTGAAGAGACCCAGTACTTC. Its protein is CSARTSGEETQYF.

The chain employs TRBV6-5 and TRBJ2-1; 11 bases fit TRBD2. CDR3 size: 15 residues. Germline loops: CDR1 MNHEY, CDR2 SVGAGI. The V gene end was trimmed by 5 bases and the J gene end by 9 bases; junction bases not matched to a gene: 9. This CDR3 reads CASSMLAGGPGEQFF. Written as DNA, the CDR3 is TGTGCCAGCAGTATGTTAGCGGGAGGGCCGGGTGAGCAGTTCTTC.

The chain uses TRBV7-6 and TRBJ2-2; D gene uncertain. This CDR3 is built from 14 residues. Trimming cost V 2 bases and J 5 bases, with 9 bases left between them. Germline V gene sequence: CDR1 SGHVS, CDR2 FNYEAQ. CDR3: CASSLLQHTGELFF. The CDR3 DNA sequence: TGTGCCAGCAGCTTACTCCAACATACCGGGGAGCTGTTTTTT.

This chain joins TRBV6-2 or TRBV6-3 and TRBJ2-7; 11 nucleotides line up with TRBD2. This CDR3 spans 16 amino acids. V shed 7 bases and J 0 bases; nucleotides not matched to a gene: 8. Looked up from germline, CDR1 is MNHEY and CDR2 is SVGEGT. The CDR3, as DNA: TGTGCCAGCAAGGGACTAGCGGCCCGTAGCTCCTACGAGCAGTACTTC. It is translated as CASKGLAARSSYEQYF.

The V and J genes are TRBV30 and TRBJ2-4; D is uncertain. Trimming shortened V by 1 base and J by 2 bases, and 9 bases separated the two germline ends. Germline loops: CDR1 GTSNPN, CDR2 SVGIG (reference sequence). CDR3 length equals 14 residues. The CDR3 region has the DNA TGTGCCTGGAGTGCCCTGACGTCCAAAAACATTCAGTACTTC. Protein: CAWSALTSKNIQYF. The full variable domain, rest sourced from reference TRBV30 and TRBJ2-4, is SQTIHQWPATLVQPVGSPLSLECTVEGTSNPNLYWYRQAAGRGLQLLFYSVGIGQISSEVPQNLSASRPQDRQFILSSKKLLLSDSGFYLCAWSALTSKNIQYFGAGTRLSVL.

This clonotype showed up many times. The rearrangement joins TRBV7-2 to TRBJ1-1; D is uncertain. V lost 5 bases and J lost 1, with 5 bases in between. The CDR3 is 12 residues long. CDR1 SGHTA and CDR2 FQGNSA come from the germline V gene. CDR3 nucleotides: TGTGCCAGCAGCCAACAGAACACTGAAGCTTTCTTT. Protein: CASSQQNTEAFF.

Ten or more counts support this clonotype. The gene calls are TRBV29-1 and TRBJ2-7; no clear D. V was clipped by 2 bases and J by 7 bases, with 12 bases between them. This CDR3 has 12 amino acids. From germline, CDR1 is SQVTM and CDR2 ANQGSEA. The CDR3 protein is CSVEWGPGEQYF. The CDR3 DNA follows: TGCAGCGTTGAATGGGGTCCCGGAGAGCAGTACTTC.

Concerning this clonotype itself: This may be a read error, as it is one base from a much larger clone. The chain is built from TRBV20-1 and TRBJ1-3; D might be TRBD1 (5 bases). The germline V and J ends were trimmed by 7 bases and 4 bases, with 17 bases remaining between them. Germline V CDR1 and CDR2: DFQATT, SNEGSKA (reference sequence). This CDR3 is built from 14 residues. CDR3 in DNA: TGCAGTGTAGGACATGGGGCAGCCGGAAACACCATATATTTT. It is translated as CSVGHGAAGNTIYF.

This clonotype was counted a single time. The V call is TRBV28, the J call TRBJ1-1; perhaps TRBD1 as D (6 bases). The CDR3 consists of 15 residues. Germline loops: CDR1 MDHEN, CDR2 SYDVKM. Trimming cost V 5 bases and J 0 bases, with 13 bases left between them. In DNA form, the CDR3 reads TGTGCCAGCAGTCCACGTGGACAGTTGAACACTGAAGCTTTCTTT. It yields the protein CASSPRGQLNTEAFF.

This clonotype was seen repeatedly, ten times or more. The V call is TRBV30, the J call TRBJ1-5, with D possibly being TRBD1 (5 bases). Germline values: CDR1 GTSNPN, CDR2 SVGIG (reference sequence). The V end was cut by 0 bases, the J end by 2 bases, with 11 bases between. CDR3 length: 15 amino acids. The CDR3 region is CAWSVGAAGNQPQHF. The CDR3 DNA is TGTGCCTGGAGTGTCGGGGCGGCCGGCAATCAGCCCCAGCATTTT.

With respect to this clonotype: A far larger clone is only one base removed, so a read error is likely. The chain uses TRBV7-6 and TRBJ2-7; the D gene could be TRBD1 or TRBD2 (6 bases each). V was clipped by 4 bases and J by 1 base, with 17 bases between them. Germline CDR1 and CDR2: SGHVS and FNYEAQ. This CDR3 region has 16 residues. The CDR3 sequence is CASSSGAGDSSYEQYF. The DNA for the CDR3 is TGTGCCAGCAGCTCGGGTGCAGGGGACTCATCCTACGAGCAGTACTTC.

This clonotype was seen at least ten times. The chain couples TRBV19 to TRBJ1-1, with a tentative D call TRBD1 (5 bases). V gave up 5 bases and J gave up 3 bases, with 16 bases separating them. Per germline, CDR1 LNHDA and CDR2 SQIVND (reference sequence). CDR3 length: 15 residues. DNA of the CDR3: TGTGCCAGTAGTCAGGGAGGGATACCGGACACTGAAGCTTTCTTT. This sequence encodes CASSQGGIPDTEAFF.

Remarks on this clonotype: This likely reflects a read error, since a far larger clone is one base away. V and J are TRBV5-1 and TRBJ2-7; 10 nucleotides agree with TRBD2. The CDR3 contains 15 residues. J lost 7 bases, V lost 1 base, and 8 bases had no gene match. Germline V gives CDR1 SGHRS, CDR2 YFSETQ. CDR3 DNA sequence: TGCGCCAGCAGCTTGAGAAGCGGGGGGGCCCTAGAGCAGTACTTC. Translation gives CASSLRSGGALEQYF.

Worth noting for this clonotype: This sequence is one base from a far larger clone and is likely a read error. The J gene is TRBJ2-2, the V gene TRBV6-1; 11 bases match TRBD1. The CDR3 is 17 residues long. Germline lookup yields CDR1 MNHNS and CDR2 SASEGT. V was clipped by 2 bases and J by 6 bases; unmatched bases: 8. CDR3 region: CASSERTGGAGPGELFF. The CDR3 DNA follows: TGTGCCAGCAGTGAAAGGACAGGGGGCGCGGGACCCGGGGAGCTGTTTTTT.

The chain couples TRBV7-3 to TRBJ1-2, with D tentatively TRBD1 (6 bases). The CDR3 runs to 13 residues. Germline values: CDR1 SGHTA, CDR2 FQGTGA. V lost 2 bases and J lost 3, with 7 bases in between. CDR3 coding DNA: TGTGCCAGCAGCTTATCAGGGGACTATGGCTACACCTTC. It encodes CASSLSGDYGYTF. The full variable domain, completed using reference TRBV7-3 and TRBJ1-2, is GAGVSQTPSNKVTEKGKYVELRCDPISGHTALYWYRQSLGQGPEFLIYFQGTGAADDSGLPNDRFFAVRPEGSVSTLKIQRTERGDSAVYLCASSLSGDYGYTFGSGTRLTVV.

This clonotype was found many times. The V and J genes are TRBV5-1 and TRBJ1-6, with D possibly being TRBD1 (6 bases). V was shortened by 5 bases and J by 6 bases, with 12 bases between the two germline ends. The CDR3 has 14 residues. Germline CDR1 SGHRS, CDR2 YFSETQ. CDR3 sequence (DNA): TGCGCCAGCAGGCCGGGACACTCTAATTCACCCCTCCACTTT. Translation gives CASRPGHSNSPLHF.

This clonotype was counted ten times or more. The chain uses TRBV20-1 and TRBJ1-5, with no clear D. The CDR3 length is 17 residues. V was cut by 0 bases and J by 5 bases, with 20 bases left in between. Per the germline V gene, CDR1 is DFQATT and CDR2 is SNEGSKA (reference sequence). Here the CDR3 DNA reads TGCAGTGCTAGAGACCCACGGCGAGCAGGCCAGGATCAGCCCCAGCATTTT. This sequence encodes CSARDPRRAGQDQPQHF.

CDR3 nucleotides: TGTGCCAGCAGTTCAACCAAACCCAACTATGGCTACACCTTC. Translated: CASSSTKPNYGYTF. The chain recombines TRBV28 with TRBJ1-2; D remains ambiguous. V lost 4 bases and J 2 bases, leaving 11 bases between the germline ends. Per germline, CDR1 MDHEN and CDR2 SYDVKM. The CDR3 loop spans 14 amino acids.

At least ten counts were recorded for this clonotype. The V call is TRBV30, the J call TRBJ2-5; TRBD2 might be the D (5 bases). This CDR3 spans 13 amino acids. Germline V gene data show CDR1 as GTSNPN and CDR2 as SVGIG (reference sequence). The V end was cut by 3 bases, the J end by 1 base, with 9 bases between. The CDR3 bases are TGTGCCTGGAGCGGCGGGCTCCAAGAGACCCAGTACTTC. It yields the protein CAWSGGLQETQYF.

This clonotype was detected ten times or more. The chain has TRBV4-1 and TRBJ2-1, with 7 bases identical to TRBD2. J was trimmed by 2 bases and V by 4 bases; bases with no gene match: 11. Germline values: CDR1 MGHRA, CDR2 YSYEKL. The CDR3 extends over 17 amino acids. In DNA, the CDR3 is TGCGCCAGCAGCCCTCAGACGGGGGAGGGGCCCTACAATGAGCAGTTCTTC. Protein sequence: CASSPQTGEGPYNEQFF.

V gene TRBV2 combines with J gene TRBJ2-3; 12 bases match TRBD2. The germline gives CDR1 SNHLY, CDR2 FYNNEI. This CDR3 has 19 residues. J gave up 1 base and V 7 bases, and 15 bases lay outside the gene matches. The CDR3, as DNA: TGTGCCAGCATGCTACTACGGACTAGCGGGGCCGGCCGCACAGATACGCAGTATTTT. Translation gives CASMLLRTSGAGRTDTQYF.